This is a list of T cell receptor beta chains from one sample in a study of spatial heterogeneity in lung cancer. From the 5' RACE reads, TCRdb called clonotypes with MiXCR, one entry per CDR3 protein. The table records 20,000 to 25,000 distinct CDR3 sequences, 5% to 7% of them present only once. The starting material was lung tumor tissue, obtained at surgery. The receptors were sampled from a male donor with early-stage non-small cell lung cancer. Each CDR3 is given with its conserved first and last residue. Fields, in order: clone size, V gene, J gene, D gene, CDR3 DNA, CDR3 protein. D genes are given only for firm matches. Size values are once, few and many counts, or a class for expanded clones, and some rows have none.

abundance: many; v_gene: TRBV4-1; j_gene: TRBJ2-4; d_gene: .; CDR3nt: TGCGCCAGCAGCCCCCCGGGGGTACTAGCCAAAAACATTCAGTACTTC; CDR3aa: CASSPPGVLAKNIQYF
abundance: many; v_gene: TRBV4-3; j_gene: TRBJ1-2; d_gene: .; CDR3nt: TGCGCCAGCAGCCAAGACGTACCTAGGCGAGGGTATGGCTACACCTTC; CDR3aa: CASSQDVPRRGYGYTF
abundance: many; v_gene: TRBV5-1; j_gene: TRBJ2-1; d_gene: .; CDR3nt: TGCGCCAGCAGGGTGGCGGGCGCAAACAATGAGCAGTTCTTC; CDR3aa: CASRVAGANNEQFF
abundance: many; v_gene: TRBV7-2; j_gene: TRBJ1-6; d_gene: TRBD1; CDR3nt: TGTGCCAGCAGCCCAGACAGGGCAGCCTCGACCCTCCACTTT; CDR3aa: CASSPDRAASTLHF
abundance: many; v_gene: TRBV29-1; j_gene: TRBJ1-2; d_gene: TRBD1; CDR3nt: TGCAGCGTTTATCGTCCGGGACAGCATTATGGCTACACCTTC; CDR3aa: CSVYRPGQHYGYTF
abundance: .; v_gene: TRBV5-1; j_gene: TRBJ1-4; d_gene: .; CDR3nt: TGCGCCAGCAGCTTGGGGGCAGGCCCAAATGAAAAACTGTTTTTT; CDR3aa: CASSLGAGPNEKLFF
abundance: .; v_gene: TRBV20-1; j_gene: TRBJ1-1; d_gene: .; CDR3nt: TGCAGTCAAAAGAGGGGACGTGATGAAGCTTTCTTT; CDR3aa: CSQKRGRDEAFF
abundance: medium-sized; v_gene: TRBV5-1; j_gene: TRBJ2-2; d_gene: TRBD2; CDR3nt: TGCGCCAGCCGTAGCGGGAGGACGCACACCGGGGAGCTGTTTTTT; CDR3aa: CASRSGRTHTGELFF
abundance: many; v_gene: TRBV7-9; j_gene: TRBJ2-7; d_gene: .; CDR3nt: TGTGCCAGCAGCTTAGTATCGGCAGACGTGTACTTC; CDR3aa: CASSLVSADVYF
abundance: many; v_gene: TRBV3-1; j_gene: TRBJ2-5; d_gene: .; CDR3nt: TGTGCCAGCAGCCAAGATCTCCAGAAAGAGACCCAGTACTTC; CDR3aa: CASSQDLQKETQYF
abundance: many; v_gene: TRBV29-1; j_gene: TRBJ2-3; d_gene: TRBD1; CDR3nt: TGCAGCGTTGAAGGGACAGGGGGAGATACGCAGTATTTT; CDR3aa: CSVEGTGGDTQYF
abundance: medium-sized; v_gene: TRBV27; j_gene: TRBJ1-5; d_gene: .; CDR3nt: TGTGCCAGCAGTCCAGGGACATTACCCAATCAGCCCCAGCATTTT; CDR3aa: CASSPGTLPNQPQHF
abundance: few; v_gene: TRBV7-9; j_gene: TRBJ1-6; d_gene: .; CDR3nt: TGTGCCAGCAGCCAAAACCGGGTCCTTAATTCACCCCTCCACTTT; CDR3aa: CASSQNRVLNSPLHF
abundance: many; v_gene: TRBV19; j_gene: TRBJ1-2; d_gene: .; CDR3nt: TGTGCCAGTAGTCTAGCAGGGTTACAGGGCTACACCTTC; CDR3aa: CASSLAGLQGYTF
abundance: many; v_gene: TRBV2; j_gene: TRBJ2-5; d_gene: .; CDR3nt: TGTGCCAGCAGTGATGAGGGAGGAGCTGGAGAGACCCAGTACTTC; CDR3aa: CASSDEGGAGETQYF
abundance: .; v_gene: TRBV2; j_gene: TRBJ2-5; d_gene: .; CDR3nt: TGTGCCAGCACCCCAGACAGGACCCAGTACTTC; CDR3aa: CASTPDRTQYF
abundance: many; v_gene: TRBV5-1; j_gene: TRBJ2-7; d_gene: TRBD2; CDR3nt: TGCGCCAGCAGCCCTTCTTTGCGGGAGTTAGTCTACGAGCAGTACTTC; CDR3aa: CASSPSLRELVYEQYF
abundance: .; v_gene: TRBV18; j_gene: TRBJ2-5; d_gene: .; CDR3nt: TGTGCCAGCTCACCACCGAACAGCCAAGAGACCCAGTACTTC; CDR3aa: CASSPPNSQETQYF
abundance: many; v_gene: TRBV7-9; j_gene: TRBJ2-1; d_gene: .; CDR3nt: TGTGCCAGCAGCTGGGGTGGAGGAATGGGGAATGAGCAGTTCTTC; CDR3aa: CASSWGGGMGNEQFF
abundance: .; v_gene: TRBV21-1; j_gene: TRBJ2-3; d_gene: .; CDR3nt: TGTGCCAGCAGCAGCGACTACGGAAACACAGATACGCAGTATTTT; CDR3aa: CASSSDYGNTDTQYF
abundance: .; v_gene: TRBV20-1; j_gene: TRBJ2-5; d_gene: .; CDR3nt: TGCAGTGCCCACCGTGGGGGGGCCCTCCAAGAGACCCAGTACTTC; CDR3aa: CSAHRGGALQETQYF
abundance: many; v_gene: TRBV6-6; j_gene: TRBJ1-4; d_gene: .; CDR3nt: TGTGCCAGCAGTTACGCCGAATTGACCAGAGGATATGAAAAACTGTTTTTT; CDR3aa: CASSYAELTRGYEKLFF
abundance: many; v_gene: TRBV7-8; j_gene: TRBJ2-7; d_gene: .; CDR3nt: TGTGCCAGCAGCCCCCGGACAGACCGCTCCTACGAGCAGTACTTC; CDR3aa: CASSPRTDRSYEQYF
abundance: many; v_gene: TRBV20-1; j_gene: TRBJ1-5; d_gene: TRBD1; CDR3nt: TGCAGTGCCTCGGCGAGCGGACAGGTGATGCGCAATCAGCCCCAGCATTTT; CDR3aa: CSASASGQVMRNQPQHF
abundance: many; v_gene: TRBV6-5; j_gene: TRBJ2-7; d_gene: TRBD2; CDR3nt: TGTGCCAGCAGTTCCCGGGGACTAGCGGGGGGCCCGGTACACTACGAGCAGTACTTC; CDR3aa: CASSSRGLAGGPVHYEQYF
abundance: many; v_gene: TRBV7-9; j_gene: TRBJ1-6; d_gene: TRBD1; CDR3nt: TGTGCCAGCAGCTCCGGACAGGGGGCGAGTTCACCCCTCCACTTT; CDR3aa: CASSSGQGASSPLHF
abundance: many; v_gene: TRBV5-5; j_gene: TRBJ2-5; d_gene: .; CDR3nt: TGTGCCAGCAGCAACAGGGTCGAGACCCAGTACTTC; CDR3aa: CASSNRVETQYF
abundance: few; v_gene: TRBV14; j_gene: TRBJ2-3; d_gene: .; CDR3nt: TGTGCCAGCGGAACAGCGGGCTATACGCAGTATTTT; CDR3aa: CASGTAGYTQYF
abundance: many; v_gene: TRBV28; j_gene: TRBJ2-3; d_gene: .; CDR3nt: TGTGCCAGCAGATTACAGGGTAGCACAGATACGCAGTATTTT; CDR3aa: CASRLQGSTDTQYF
abundance: many; v_gene: TRBV6-2/TRBV6-3; j_gene: TRBJ2-1; d_gene: .; CDR3nt: TGTGCCAGCGCGCTCAGGAGAGGTGAGCAGTTCTTC; CDR3aa: CASALRRGEQFF
abundance: many; v_gene: TRBV20-1; j_gene: TRBJ2-1; d_gene: .; CDR3nt: TGCAGTGCTAGAGATCTCCTGGCGGCTGAATACAATGAGCAGTTCTTC; CDR3aa: CSARDLLAAEYNEQFF
abundance: few; v_gene: TRBV5-1; j_gene: TRBJ2-5; d_gene: .; CDR3nt: TGCGCCAGCAGCCCAGAACAAGAGACCCAGTACTTC; CDR3aa: CASSPEQETQYF
abundance: many; v_gene: TRBV27; j_gene: TRBJ2-6; d_gene: .; CDR3nt: TGTGCCAGCACCCTGTTTGCCGGGGCCAACGTCCTGACTTTC; CDR3aa: CASTLFAGANVLTF
abundance: many; v_gene: TRBV19; j_gene: TRBJ1-2; d_gene: .; CDR3nt: TGTGCCAGTAGCCCCCGCAGGAACCGAATGAACTATGGCTACACCTTC; CDR3aa: CASSPRRNRMNYGYTF
abundance: many; v_gene: TRBV9; j_gene: TRBJ2-1; d_gene: TRBD2; CDR3nt: TGTGCCAGCAGCCCACTAGCGGGAGATGATAATGAGCAGTTCTTC; CDR3aa: CASSPLAGDDNEQFF
abundance: many; v_gene: TRBV7-2; j_gene: TRBJ1-4; d_gene: .; CDR3nt: TGTGCCAGCAGCTTAACGCAGCATTGGGGCGAAAAACTGTTTTTT; CDR3aa: CASSLTQHWGEKLFF
abundance: few; v_gene: TRBV20-1; j_gene: TRBJ2-7; d_gene: TRBD2; CDR3nt: TGCAGTGCTACAGCGGGAGGCTTCTCCTACGAGCAGTACTTC; CDR3aa: CSATAGGFSYEQYF
abundance: .; v_gene: TRBV7-3; j_gene: TRBJ2-5; d_gene: .; CDR3nt: TGTGCCAGCAGCTTAACTAGCCGAGAGACCCAGTACTTC; CDR3aa: CASSLTSRETQYF
abundance: few; v_gene: TRBV4-2; j_gene: TRBJ2-7; d_gene: TRBD1; CDR3nt: TGTGCCAGCAGCCAAGCCGGGACAGGGATTACCTTC; CDR3aa: CASSQAGTGITF
abundance: many; v_gene: TRBV6-6; j_gene: TRBJ2-1; d_gene: .; CDR3nt: TGTGCCAGCAGTTACTCGATTTCGGACGGGTGGAATGAGCAGTTCTTC; CDR3aa: CASSYSISDGWNEQFF
abundance: few; v_gene: TRBV7-9; j_gene: TRBJ2-7; d_gene: TRBD1; CDR3nt: TGTGCCAGCAGCCTCATAGACAGGGGGATCTACGAGCAGTACTTC; CDR3aa: CASSLIDRGIYEQYF
abundance: many; v_gene: TRBV30; j_gene: TRBJ1-1; d_gene: .; CDR3nt: TGTGCCTGGAGTCCGGGACATACGAACACTGAAGCTTTCTTT; CDR3aa: CAWSPGHTNTEAFF
abundance: many; v_gene: TRBV12-3/TRBV12-4; j_gene: TRBJ1-5; d_gene: .; CDR3nt: TGTGCCAGCAGTTTAGGGGCAGATAATCATCCCCAGCATTTT; CDR3aa: CASSLGADNHPQHF
abundance: many; v_gene: TRBV29-1; j_gene: TRBJ1-1; d_gene: .; CDR3nt: TGCAGCGCCCGGCGACAGGATGGAAGAGCTTTCTTT; CDR3aa: CSARRQDGRAFF
abundance: .; v_gene: TRBV7-2; j_gene: TRBJ1-1; d_gene: .; CDR3nt: TGTGCCAGCAGCGTATCACGGACAGCTAACACTGAAGCTTTCTTT; CDR3aa: CASSVSRTANTEAFF
abundance: many; v_gene: TRBV15; j_gene: TRBJ2-7; d_gene: .; CDR3nt: TGTGCCACCAGCGGCGGGACCCTTACTCTTGAGCAGTACTTC; CDR3aa: CATSGGTLTLEQYF
abundance: many; v_gene: TRBV27; j_gene: TRBJ2-6; d_gene: .; CDR3nt: TGTGCCAGCAGTTTATCGACCGTGCTCTCTGGGGCCAACGTCCTGACTTTC; CDR3aa: CASSLSTVLSGANVLTF
abundance: medium-sized; v_gene: TRBV7-9; j_gene: TRBJ2-7; d_gene: .; CDR3nt: TGTGCCAGCAGCAGTGCCGGAGCGTCCTACGAGCAGTACTTC; CDR3aa: CASSSAGASYEQYF
abundance: medium-sized; v_gene: TRBV29-1; j_gene: TRBJ2-7; d_gene: .; CDR3nt: TGCAGCGTGGATATAGGTCCCTACGAGCAGTACTTC; CDR3aa: CSVDIGPYEQYF
abundance: many; v_gene: TRBV5-1; j_gene: TRBJ2-3; d_gene: TRBD2; CDR3nt: TGCGCCAGCAGCTCAGAAGGGACTAGCGGGGGTGATACGCAGTATTTT; CDR3aa: CASSSEGTSGGDTQYF
abundance: .; v_gene: TRBV6-1; j_gene: TRBJ2-3; d_gene: TRBD2; CDR3nt: TGTGCCAGCAGTGAAGCCCCTAGCGGGAGAGGAGATACGCAGTATTTT; CDR3aa: CASSEAPSGRGDTQYF
abundance: few; v_gene: TRBV30; j_gene: TRBJ1-6; d_gene: .; CDR3nt: TGTGCCTGGAGGGCCGGCCACTATAATTCACCCCTCCACTTT; CDR3aa: CAWRAGHYNSPLHF
abundance: many; v_gene: TRBV7-2; j_gene: TRBJ1-1; d_gene: .; CDR3nt: TGTGCCAGCAGCTCCCGGACTGAAGCTTTCTTT; CDR3aa: CASSSRTEAFF
abundance: many; v_gene: TRBV28; j_gene: TRBJ1-2; d_gene: TRBD1; CDR3nt: TGTGCCAGCAGGGGGACAGGAGGAACCTATGGCTACACCTTC; CDR3aa: CASRGTGGTYGYTF
abundance: many; v_gene: TRBV6-5; j_gene: TRBJ1-6; d_gene: TRBD1; CDR3nt: TGTGCCAGCAGTTACTCAACAGGGGGAGATTCACCCCTCCACTTT; CDR3aa: CASSYSTGGDSPLHF
abundance: many; v_gene: TRBV6-5; j_gene: TRBJ1-3; d_gene: .; CDR3nt: TGTGCCAGCAGTTACTCGGGGATCTCTGGAAACACCATATATTTT; CDR3aa: CASSYSGISGNTIYF
abundance: many; v_gene: TRBV5-1; j_gene: TRBJ1-5; d_gene: .; CDR3nt: TGCGCCAGCAGCCCAGGGGCTGGGAGCAATCAGCCCCAGCATTTT; CDR3aa: CASSPGAGSNQPQHF
abundance: few; v_gene: TRBV7-2; j_gene: TRBJ2-5; d_gene: .; CDR3nt: TGTGCCAGCAGCTTAGGCCCGGGGCGCCAAGAGACCCAGTACTTC; CDR3aa: CASSLGPGRQETQYF